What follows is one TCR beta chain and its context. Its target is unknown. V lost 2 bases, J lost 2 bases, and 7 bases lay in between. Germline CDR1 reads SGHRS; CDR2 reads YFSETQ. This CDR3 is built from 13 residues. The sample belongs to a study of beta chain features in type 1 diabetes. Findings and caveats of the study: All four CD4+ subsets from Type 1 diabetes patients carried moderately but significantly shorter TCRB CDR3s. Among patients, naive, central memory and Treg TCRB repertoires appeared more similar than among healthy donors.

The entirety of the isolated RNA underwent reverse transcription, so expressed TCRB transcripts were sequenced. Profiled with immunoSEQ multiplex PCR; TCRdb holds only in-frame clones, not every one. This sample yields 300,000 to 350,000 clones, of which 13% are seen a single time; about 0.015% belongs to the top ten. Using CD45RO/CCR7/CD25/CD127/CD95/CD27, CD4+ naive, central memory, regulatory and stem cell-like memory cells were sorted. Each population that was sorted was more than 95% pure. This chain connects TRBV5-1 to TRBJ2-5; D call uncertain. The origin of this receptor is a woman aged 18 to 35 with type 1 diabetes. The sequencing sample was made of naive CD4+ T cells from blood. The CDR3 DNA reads TGCGCCAGCAGCTTTATAGTACAAGAGACCCAGTACTTC. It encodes CASSFIVQETQYF.